This TCR beta chain was found in a study of CXCR3-negative and CXCR3-positive naive CD8 T cells. The libraries of TRB cDNA were prepared using 5' RACE with UMI labels. TCRdb reprocessed the 5' RACE reads; each CDR3 protein has one entry and no DNA is given. The sample shows about 48,000 distinct CDR3 sequences, and approximately 16% sits with its ten largest clones. Germline V gene lookup returns CDR1 SQVTM and CDR2 ANQGSEA. This CDR3 comprises 13 residues. The chain recombines TRBV29-1 with TRBJ2-5. Material: memory CD8+ T cells from blood. This clonotype was sampled from a human donor in good health. Some clones in this sample may be carry-over from other donors' samples. The CDR3: CSVDDRDEETQYF.